The 14 T cell receptor beta chains listed next were all sequenced from one sample in a study of T cells in localized non-small cell lung cancer. Sequencing used immunoSEQ multiplex PCR; TCRdb keeps in-frame clones, though not all of them. Among more than 8,000 clones listed, nearly 60% were seen once. The material sequenced was lymph node tissue, taken before any cancer treatment. Receptors were obtained from a male donor at least 60 years old with stage I squamous cell lung carcinoma.

The gene calls are TRBV19 and TRBJ2-1; D call uncertain. This CDR3 comprises 11 residues. V lost 6 bases and J 3 bases, leaving 3 bases between the germline ends. CDR1 and CDR2 (germline): LNHDA, SQIVND (reference sequence). Here the CDR3 reads CASSVYNEQFF. The CDR3 DNA follows: TGTGCCAGTAGCGTCTACAATGAGCAGTTCTTC.

This rearrangement joins TRBV14 to TRBJ2-7; D is unclear. V was trimmed by 4 bases and J by 0 bases, leaving 13 bases between them. The CDR3 sequence is 15 residues long. From germline, CDR1 is SGHDN and CDR2 FVKESK. The CDR3 DNA reads as TGTGCCAGCAGCCCTTCGACCTTGATCTCCTACGAGCAGTACTTC. Amino acid sequence: CASSPSTLISYEQYF.

This chain links TRBV30 with TRBJ2-1; TRBD2 matches at 7 bases. The ends lost 3 bases at V and 7 bases at J; junction bases unmatched: 3. Germline V CDR1 and CDR2: GTSNPN, SVGIG (reference sequence). The CDR3 is 12 residues long. The chain's CDR3 is CAWSSGGNEQFF. The DNA for the CDR3 is TGTGCCTGGAGCTCCGGGGGGAATGAGCAGTTCTTC.

This clone is medium-sized in the sample. The chain carries TRBV11-3 and TRBJ2-1; no clear D. From germline, CDR1 is SGHNT and CDR2 YENEEA. The CDR3 has 15 residues. V lost 5 bases and J 0 bases, leaving 11 bases between the germline ends. This CDR3 is CASSLMGSSYNEQFF. CDR3 DNA sequence: TGTGCCAGCAGCCTCATGGGATCCTCCTACAATGAGCAGTTCTTC.

This chain uses TRBV30 with TRBJ2-1; possible D gene TRBD1, 5 bases. From germline, CDR1 is GTSNPN and CDR2 SVGIG (reference sequence). Trimming took off 2 bases at V and 7 bases at J, with 18 bases between the two ends. The CDR3 covers 15 residues. CDR3 nucleotides: TGTGCCTGGAGTTCCCTCGGGCGGAAGGGGAATGAGCAGTTCTTC. It translates to CAWSSLGRKGNEQFF. Combining the CDR3 with reference TRBV30 and TRBJ2-1 gives the whole variable domain SQTIHQWPATLVQPVGSPLSLECTVEGTSNPNLYWYRQAAGRGLQLLFYSVGIGQISSEVPQNLSASRPQDRQFILSSKKLLLSDSGFYLCAWSSLGRKGNEQFFGPGTRLTVL.

The chain has TRBV19 and TRBJ1-2, with TRBD1 matching 11 bases. V lost 1 base and J lost 4; bases outside the gene matches: 5. The germline V gene has CDR1 LNHDA and CDR2 SQIVND (reference sequence). The CDR3 has 16 amino acids. The CDR3, as DNA: TGTGCCAGTAGTATAGGTGGGACAGGGGGAATCTATGGCTACACCTTC. This sequence encodes CASSIGGTGGIYGYTF.

V usage is TRBV18 and J usage is TRBJ1-1; D ambiguous. The germline V and J ends were trimmed by 2 bases and 7 bases, with 8 bases remaining between them. The germline CDR1 and CDR2 sequences are KGHSH and LQKENI. This CDR3 has 12 residues. The CDR3 DNA reads TGTGCCAGCTCACCAAGGGAGGATGAAGCTTTCTTT. This translates into CASSPREDEAFF.

This clone was counted a few times. This chain uses TRBV9 with TRBJ2-7, with TRBD1 as a possible D gene (6 bases). CDR1 is SGDLS, CDR2 YYNGEE, per germline. The CDR3 runs to 14 residues. Between the trimmed V and J ends, which lost 5 bases and 1 base, there was a span of 13 bases. CDR3 sequence reads: CASSEYRASYEQYF. As DNA, the CDR3 is TGTGCCAGCAGTGAGTACAGGGCGTCCTACGAGCAGTACTTC.

V and J are TRBV19 and TRBJ2-1; D is perhaps TRBD1 (5 bases). The germline gives CDR1 LNHDA, CDR2 SQIVND (reference sequence). The CDR3 runs 12 residues. V lost 4 bases, J lost 7 bases, and 8 bases lay in between. The CDR3 spells CASSRTSNEQFF. The DNA for the CDR3 is TGTGCCAGTAGTAGGACAAGTAATGAGCAGTTCTTC.

This chain joins TRBV11-3 and TRBJ1-2; D gene ambiguous. V lost 1 base and J lost 6, with 15 bases in between. This CDR3 contains 15 residues. The germline V gene has CDR1 SGHNT and CDR2 YENEEA. The CDR3 DNA reads TGTGCCAGCAGCTTAGGCCAGGCCCCAAGAGATGGCTACACCTTC. Its protein product is CASSLGQAPRDGYTF.

Within the sample, this clone is medium-sized. This chain connects TRBV6-8 to TRBJ2-5; D uncertain. V dropped 6 bases and J dropped 1 base, with 12 bases sitting between them. The CDR3 is 14 residues long. CDR1 and CDR2 (germline): MNHGY, SAAAGT. The CDR3 region has the DNA TGTGCCAGCAGCGCCCAGATGCTCCAAGAGACCCAGTACTTC. This gives the protein CASSAQMLQETQYF.

The gene calls are TRBV29-1 and TRBJ1-2, with D unresolved. Germline assignment: CDR1 SQVTM and CDR2 ANQGSEA. The CDR3 sequence is 13 residues long. The germline V and J ends were trimmed by 4 bases and 7 bases, with 16 bases remaining between them. In DNA form, the CDR3 reads TGCAGCGTTGGTGTCTTGGGGAGTGGTGGCTACACCTTC. It codes for CSVGVLGSGGYTF.

V and J are TRBV14 and TRBJ2-2; D perhaps matches TRBD1 (6 bases). CDR1 SGHDN and CDR2 FVKESK come from the germline V gene. There are 15 residues in the CDR3. V was pared by 4 bases and J by 1 base, with 10 bases between. CDR3 residues: CASSPLDRNTGELFF. As DNA, the CDR3 is TGTGCCAGCAGCCCTCTGGACAGGAACACCGGGGAGCTGTTTTTT. The whole variable domain, remainder taken from reference TRBV14 and TRBJ2-2, is EAGVTQFPSHSVIEKGQTVTLRCDPISGHDNLYWYRRVMGKEIKFLLHFVKESKQDESGMPNNRFLAERTGGTYSTLKVQPAELEDSGVYFCASSPLDRNTGELFFGEGSRLTVL.

The chain couples TRBV12-5 to TRBJ1-4; the D is unclear. Germline CDR1 is LGHNT and CDR2 is FRNRAP. CDR3 length: 15 amino acids. Trimming left V 2 bases short and J 8 bases short, with 15 bases between. The CDR3 bases are TGTGCTAGTGGTTTGTCGGGCGGGCCTTCGGAAAAACTGTTTTTT. Translating gives CASGLSGGPSEKLFF.